The present TCR beta chain was sequenced within a study of patients and donors after allogeneic stem cell transplantation. Between the trimmed V and J ends, which lost 5 bases and 3 bases, there was a span of 14 bases. CDR1 DFQATT and CDR2 SNEGSKA come from the germline V gene (reference sequence). The CDR3 length is 13 residues. TCRdb redid the calling of the RT-PCR reads with MiXCR, one entry per CDR3 protein. The sample shows some 880,000 distinct CDR3 sequences, roughly 18% of them seen only once. This clonotype has a count of ten or more. This TCR came from a human donor who was either an allogeneic HSCT recipient or a stem cell or donor lymphocyte infusion donor (not recorded which). It is not recorded whose cells these are; they may come from a transplant donor. V usage is TRBV20-1 and J usage is TRBJ2-7, with a possible D match to TRBD2 (6 bases). The sequenced sample was blood, either unsorted or a sorted T cell fraction (not recorded which). In DNA form, the CDR3 reads TGCAGTGCTCGGACGGGACTTTACTACGAGCAGTACTTC. This sequence encodes CSARTGLYYEQYF.